These 3 T cell receptor beta chains were sequenced from one sample in a study of T cell changes during pregnancy in multiple sclerosis. Using immunoSEQ multiplex PCR, the repertoire was profiled, and TCRdb retains in-frame clones only, with some absent. This sample has tens of thousands of clones, with 90% to 95% found just once. The sample was peripheral blood, taken in the third trimester of pregnancy. The receptors were gathered from a female donor in good health, enrolled as a control in a pregnancy study.

The chain joins TRBV2 to TRBJ2-1; a possible D gene is TRBD1 (6 bases). The CDR3 is 14 residues long. Trimming pared 7 bases from V and 6 bases from J, leaving 16 bases between. The V gene's germline CDR1 is SNHLY and CDR2 FYNNEI. This CDR3 reads CASKPPTGFNEQFF. The CDR3 region has the DNA TGTGCCAGCAAACCCCCCACAGGGTTCAATGAGCAGTTCTTC.

The rearrangement uses TRBV28 and TRBJ2-5; D may be TRBD1 (5 bases). The CDR3 extends over 12 amino acids. Trimming removed 5 bases from V and 8 bases from J, with 12 bases in between. In germline, CDR1 is MDHEN, CDR2 SYDVKM. CDR3 sequence: CASSDSPRTQYF. CDR3 nucleotides: TGTGCCAGCAGTGACAGCCCCAGAACCCAGTACTTC. The full variable domain, its missing parts supplied by reference TRBV28 and TRBJ2-5, is DVKVTQSSRYLVKRTGEKVFLECVQDMDHENMFWYRQDPGLGLRLIYFSYDVKMKEKGDIPEGYSVSREKKERFSLILESASTNQTSMYLCASSDSPRTQYFGPGTRLLVL.

The chain is built from TRBV10-3 and TRBJ1-4; D not certain. The CDR3 is 17 residues long. Germline V lookup: CDR1 ENHRY, CDR2 SYGVKD. The V gene lost 0 bases and the J gene lost 11 bases, with 22 bases spanning the gap. As DNA, the CDR3 is TGTGCCATCAGTGAGTCGGGCTTTTCGGTGACGTTAGAGAAACTGTTTTTT. It yields the protein CAISESGFSVTLEKLFF.